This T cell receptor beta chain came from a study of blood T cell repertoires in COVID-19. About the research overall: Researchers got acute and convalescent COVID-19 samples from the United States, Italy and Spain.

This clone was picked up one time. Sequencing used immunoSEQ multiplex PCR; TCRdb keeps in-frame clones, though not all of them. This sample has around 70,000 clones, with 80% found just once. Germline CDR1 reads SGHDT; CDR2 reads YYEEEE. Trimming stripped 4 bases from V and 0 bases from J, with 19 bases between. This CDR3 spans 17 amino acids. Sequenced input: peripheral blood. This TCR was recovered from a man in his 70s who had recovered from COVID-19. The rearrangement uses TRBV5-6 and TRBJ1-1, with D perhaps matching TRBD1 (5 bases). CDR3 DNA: TGTGCCAGCAGCCCACAAACCCGGGGGGGGGTGAACACTGAAGCTTTCTTT. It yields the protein CASSPQTRGGVNTEAFF.